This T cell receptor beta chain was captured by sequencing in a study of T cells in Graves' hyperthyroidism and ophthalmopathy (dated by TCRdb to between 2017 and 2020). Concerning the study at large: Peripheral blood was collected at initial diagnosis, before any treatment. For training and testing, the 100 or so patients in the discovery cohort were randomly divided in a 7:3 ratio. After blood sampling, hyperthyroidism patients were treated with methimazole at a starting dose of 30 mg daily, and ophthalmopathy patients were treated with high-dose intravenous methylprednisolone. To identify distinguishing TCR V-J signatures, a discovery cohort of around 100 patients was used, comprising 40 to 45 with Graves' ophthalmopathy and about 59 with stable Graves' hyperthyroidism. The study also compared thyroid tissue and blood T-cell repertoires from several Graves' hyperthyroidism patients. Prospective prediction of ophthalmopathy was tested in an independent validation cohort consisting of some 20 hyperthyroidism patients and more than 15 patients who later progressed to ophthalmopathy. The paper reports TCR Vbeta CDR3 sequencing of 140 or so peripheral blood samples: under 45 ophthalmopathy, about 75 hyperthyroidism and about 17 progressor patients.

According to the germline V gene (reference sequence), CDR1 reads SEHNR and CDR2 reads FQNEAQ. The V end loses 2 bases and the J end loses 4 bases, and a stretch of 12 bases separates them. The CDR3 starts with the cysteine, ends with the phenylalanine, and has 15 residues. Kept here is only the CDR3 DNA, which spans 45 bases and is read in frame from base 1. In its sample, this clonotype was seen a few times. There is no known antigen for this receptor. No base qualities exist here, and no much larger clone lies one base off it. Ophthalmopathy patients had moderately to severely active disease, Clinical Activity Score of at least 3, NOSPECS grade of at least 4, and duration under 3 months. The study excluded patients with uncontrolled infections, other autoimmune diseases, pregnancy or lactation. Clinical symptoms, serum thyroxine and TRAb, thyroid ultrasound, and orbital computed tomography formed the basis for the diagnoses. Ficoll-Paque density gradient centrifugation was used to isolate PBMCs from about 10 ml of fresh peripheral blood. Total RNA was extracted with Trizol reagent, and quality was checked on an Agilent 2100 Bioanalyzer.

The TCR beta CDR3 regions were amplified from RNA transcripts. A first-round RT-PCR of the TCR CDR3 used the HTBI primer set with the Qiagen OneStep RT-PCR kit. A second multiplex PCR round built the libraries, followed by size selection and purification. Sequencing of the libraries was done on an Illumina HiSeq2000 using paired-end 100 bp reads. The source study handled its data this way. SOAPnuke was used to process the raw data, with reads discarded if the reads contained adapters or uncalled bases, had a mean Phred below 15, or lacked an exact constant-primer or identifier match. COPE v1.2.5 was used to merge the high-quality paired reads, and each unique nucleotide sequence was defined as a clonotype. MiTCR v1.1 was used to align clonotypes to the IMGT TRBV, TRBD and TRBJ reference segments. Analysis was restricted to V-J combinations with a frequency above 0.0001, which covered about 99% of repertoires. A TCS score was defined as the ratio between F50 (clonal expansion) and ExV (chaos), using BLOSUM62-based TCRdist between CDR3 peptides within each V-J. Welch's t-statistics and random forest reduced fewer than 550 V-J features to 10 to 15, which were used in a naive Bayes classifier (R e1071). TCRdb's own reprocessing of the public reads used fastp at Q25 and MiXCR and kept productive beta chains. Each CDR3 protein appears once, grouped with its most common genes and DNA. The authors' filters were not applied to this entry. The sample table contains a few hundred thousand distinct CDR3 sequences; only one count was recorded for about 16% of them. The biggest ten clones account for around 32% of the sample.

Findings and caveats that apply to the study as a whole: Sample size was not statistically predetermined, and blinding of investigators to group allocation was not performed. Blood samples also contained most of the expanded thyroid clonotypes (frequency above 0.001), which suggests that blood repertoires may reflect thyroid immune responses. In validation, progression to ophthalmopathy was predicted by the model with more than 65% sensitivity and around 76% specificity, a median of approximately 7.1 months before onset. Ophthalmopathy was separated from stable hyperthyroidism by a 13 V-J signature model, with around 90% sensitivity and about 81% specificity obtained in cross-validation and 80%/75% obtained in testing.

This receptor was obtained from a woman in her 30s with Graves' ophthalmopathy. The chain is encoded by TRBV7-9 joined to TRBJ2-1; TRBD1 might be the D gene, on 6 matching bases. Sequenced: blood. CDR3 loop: CASSLSRGRYNEQFF. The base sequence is TGTGCCAGCAGCTTAAGCAGGGGTCGTTACAATGAGCAGTTCTTC.